This TCR beta chain comes out of a study of blood T cells in healthy people across ages (dated by TCRdb to the mid-2010s). For the wider study: In model experiments, roughly one uniquely barcoded TCR beta cDNA molecule per two T cells was captured by template switching. To track age-related changes in TCR beta repertoire diversity, the study relied on deep sequencing normalized with unique cDNA molecular identifiers. The donors were divided into four age groups: young (average around 17 years), middle-aged (about 40), aged (around 59) and long-lived (roughly 86). To avoid experimental bias, donors of different ages were spread randomly across the sequencing lanes. Using the same blood draw, the study looked at two additional independent replicas of 1 million unique cDNA reads for two donors, one aged 18 to 30 and the other aged 80 or older. Study-wide conclusions, independent of this receptor: Observed TCR beta diversity correlated strongly with the percentage of naive T cells measured by flow cytometry. Conclusive comparison of naive and antigen-experienced compartments was prevented by the profiling of bulk unsorted PBMCs. Estimates of total diversity based on one million sequenced T cells were considered lower bounds and underestimates. Because donor CMV infection status was unknown, age-related changes in expanded clonotypes were potentially confounded. Compared with the aged group, the long-lived group had more naive CD4+ T cells, fewer expanded clones and increased TCR diversity, a pattern suggesting age selection. Observed TCR beta diversity per million T cells fell roughly linearly with age, and a significant reduction was already apparent by age roughly 41.

The library came from 5' RACE. The listed sequencing device is Illumina HiSeq 2500. The second PCR ran for roughly 7 to 11 cycles and used a J-beta primer mix along with a sample-barcoded 5' primer. A template-switch 5' adaptor carrying 12 random nucleotides introduced a unique molecular identifier onto each TCR beta cDNA molecule. Each sample yielded at least 3 million CDR3-containing paired-end reads. First-strand cDNA was synthesized from all RNA with the Mint cDNA synthesis kit, primed by a TRBC-specific oligonucleotide. All cDNA was treated with uracil-DNA glycosylase and then went through a first 18-cycle PCR with the universal primers M1SS and BC2_uni_R. The paper's processing steps were these. For normalization, 1 million high-quality reads, each with a distinct molecular identifier, were randomly selected from each sample. Instead of being binned into consensus sequences, reads with shared molecular identifiers were discarded. MiTCR, set to a Q25 quality threshold and the strictest error-elimination algorithm, was used for CDR3 identification, clonotype clustering and error correction. A nonparametric unseen species model using Euler transformation provided a lower-bound estimate of total TCR beta diversity. TCRdb's own reprocessing of the public reads used fastp at Q25 and MiXCR and kept productive beta chains. Every entry covers one CDR3 protein and lists the most common genes and DNA from its rows. TCRdb's processing, not the authors' own work, is the source of the V and J calls. For this sample the table gives under 2 million distinct CDR3 sequences, of which about 31% were detected only once. Around 11% of the sample belongs to the ten largest clones.

Via the germline V gene, CDR1 is SGHDT and CDR2 YYEEEE. The CDR3, cysteine through phenylalanine, is 13 amino acids long. The sequence is cut down to CDR3 DNA, 39 bases in frame from base 1. V loses 3 bases of germline sequence and J loses 1 base, and the interval between the two ends is 7 bases. This clonotype has just a few counts. Its antigen target is currently unknown. No much larger clonotype is one base removed from it; base qualities were not supplied. Systemically healthy Caucasian individuals from Russia, approximately 39 in total and aged roughly 6 to 90 years, were included as donors. Each donor gave ten milliliters of peripheral blood, drawn into EDTA-treated Vacutainer tubes. Ficoll-Paque density-gradient centrifugation was used to isolate PBMCs, with at least 7 million per sample. Trizol reagent was used to extract total RNA from PBMCs, with at least 5.5 micrograms per sample. Naive CD45RAhigh/CD27high T cell percentages were measured by flow cytometry on a PBMC aliquot from every donor.

What was sequenced was blood. The sequence derives from a woman aged 30 to 39 in good health. The chain joins TRBV5-6 to TRBJ1-1; the D gene is unclear. The CDR3 region: CASSWVGNTEAFF. The sequenced DNA: TGTGCCAGCAGCTGGGTAGGGAACACTGAAGCTTTCTTT.